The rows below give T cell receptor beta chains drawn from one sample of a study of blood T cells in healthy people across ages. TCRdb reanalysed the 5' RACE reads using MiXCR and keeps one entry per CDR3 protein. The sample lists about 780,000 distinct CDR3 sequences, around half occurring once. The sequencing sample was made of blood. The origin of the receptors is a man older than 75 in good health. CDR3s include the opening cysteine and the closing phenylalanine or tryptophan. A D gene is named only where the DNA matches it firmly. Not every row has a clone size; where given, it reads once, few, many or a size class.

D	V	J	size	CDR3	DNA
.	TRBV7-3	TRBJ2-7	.	CASSLGYSSYNEQYF	TGTGCCAGCAGCTTAGGGTATAGCTCCTACAATGAGCAGTACTTC
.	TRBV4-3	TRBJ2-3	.	CASSQVWGPDTQYF	TGCGCCAGCAGCCAAGTCTGGGGACCAGATACGCAGTATTTT
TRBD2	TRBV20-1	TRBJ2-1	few	CSARAPSSGIFSSEQFF	TGCAGTGCTAGAGCCCCATCTAGCGGGATTTTCAGTAGTGAGCAGTTCTTC
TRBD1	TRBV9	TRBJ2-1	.	CASSVTGYFSEQFF	TGTGCCAGCAGCGTGACAGGGTACTTTAGTGAGCAGTTCTTC
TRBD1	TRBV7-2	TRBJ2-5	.	CASSLGRTGVGTQYF	TGTGCCAGCAGCTTAGGCAGGACAGGGGTAGGGACCCAGTACTTC
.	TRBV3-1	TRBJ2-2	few	CASSGDTGELFF	TGTGCCAGCAGTGGGGACACCGGGGAGCTGTTTTTT
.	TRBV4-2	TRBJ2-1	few	CASSHLPGEQFF	TGTGCCAGCAGCCACCTTCCTGGTGAGCAGTTCTTC
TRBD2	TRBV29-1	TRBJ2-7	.	CSVESGAGLSEQYF	TGCAGCGTTGAAAGCGGAGCGGGACTCTCCGAGCAGTACTTC
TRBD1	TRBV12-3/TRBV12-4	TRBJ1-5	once	CASSQRDRVLNQPQHF	TGTGCCAGCAGTCAGCGGGACAGGGTCCTCAATCAGCCCCAGCATTTT
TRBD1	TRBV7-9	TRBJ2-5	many	CASSPDRYQETQYF	TGTGCCAGCAGTCCGGACAGGTACCAAGAGACCCAGTACTTC
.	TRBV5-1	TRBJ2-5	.	CASSLGVVRETQYF	TGCGCCAGCAGCCTGGGGGTAGTGAGAGAGACCCAGTACTTC
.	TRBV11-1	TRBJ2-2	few	CASSLEGRIFADTGELFF	TGTGCCAGCAGCTTGGAGGGGCGGATATTTGCGGACACCGGGGAGCTGTTTTTT
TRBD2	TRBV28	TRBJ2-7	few	CASIPSGRSYEQYF	TGTGCCAGCATTCCTAGCGGGAGATCCTACGAGCAGTACTTC
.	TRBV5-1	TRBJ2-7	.	CASSLPGPGTYEQYF	TGCGCCAGCAGCTTACCGGGCCCGGGGACTTACGAGCAGTACTTC
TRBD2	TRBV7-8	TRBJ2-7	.	CASSAGTSGGEQYF	TGTGCCAGCAGCGCCGGGACTAGCGGGGGCGAGCAGTACTTC
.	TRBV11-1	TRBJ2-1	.	CASSLGTRSQGGEQFF	TGTGCCAGCAGCTTAGGGACGAGAAGCCAGGGGGGTGAGCAGTTCTTC
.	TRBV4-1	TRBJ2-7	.	CASSQDPPDEQYF	TGCGCCAGCAGCCAGGATCCGCCGGACGAGCAGTACTTC
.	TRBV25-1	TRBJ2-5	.	CASSEWCGSQETQYF	TGTGCCAGCAGTGAATGGTGCGGAAGCCAAGAGACCCAGTACTTC
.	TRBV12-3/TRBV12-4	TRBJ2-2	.	CASSPVVLDAGELFF	TGTGCCAGCAGCCCTGTCGTGCTCGACGCCGGGGAGCTGTTTTTT
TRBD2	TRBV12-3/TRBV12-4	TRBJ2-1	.	CASSWGTSGINEQFF	TGTGCCAGCAGTTGGGGGACTAGCGGCATAAATGAGCAGTTCTTC
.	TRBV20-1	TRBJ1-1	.	CSAPLGFEAFF	TGCAGTGCCCCCTTGGGGTTTGAAGCTTTCTTT
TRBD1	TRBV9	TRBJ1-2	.	CASSPGDRGGYTF	TGTGCCAGCAGCCCGGGGGACAGGGGTGGCTACACCTTC
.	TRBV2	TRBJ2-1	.	CASSGALGGERPKQFF	TGTGCCAGCAGTGGAGCGCTCGGTGGGGAGCGACCTAAGCAGTTCTTC
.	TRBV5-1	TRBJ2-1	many	CASSLASVSGNEQFF	TGCGCCAGCAGCTTGGCCTCGGTCTCGGGGAATGAGCAGTTCTTC
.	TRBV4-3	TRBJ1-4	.	CASSRATGDEKLFF	TGCGCCAGCAGCCGGGCGACAGGTGATGAAAAACTGTTTTTT
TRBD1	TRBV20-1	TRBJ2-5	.	CSARLLGQGQETQYF	TGCAGTGCTAGACTCCTCGGACAGGGGCAAGAGACCCAGTACTTC
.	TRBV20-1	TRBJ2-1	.	CSAENRNSNEQFF	TGCAGTGCAGAGAACCGGAACAGCAATGAGCAGTTCTTC
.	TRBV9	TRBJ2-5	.	CASRVGSVEETQYF	TGTGCCAGCCGCGTAGGAAGCGTAGAAGAGACCCAGTACTTC
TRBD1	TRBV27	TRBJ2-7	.	CASSSYPTGTYEQYF	TGTGCCAGCAGTTCATACCCGACAGGGACCTACGAGCAGTACTTC
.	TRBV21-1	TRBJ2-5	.	CASSSWTGTGFTMRETQYF	TGTGCCAGCAGCAGTTGGACAGGGACGGGTTTCACGATGAGGGAGACCCAGTACTTC
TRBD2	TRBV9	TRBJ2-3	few	CASTRLAGVPDTQYF	TGTGCCAGCACCCGACTAGCGGGAGTCCCAGATACGCAGTATTTT
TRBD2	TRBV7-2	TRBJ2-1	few	CASSLRGTSGRGNEQFF	TGTGCCAGCAGCTTAAGGGGGACTAGCGGGAGGGGTAATGAGCAGTTCTTC
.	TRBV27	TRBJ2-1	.	CASSFRPQFF	TGTGCCAGCAGTTTTCGGCCGCAGTTCTTC
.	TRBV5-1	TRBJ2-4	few	CASSRFEGSLAKNIQYF	TGCGCCAGCAGCCGATTTGAAGGGAGTCTAGCCAAAAACATTCAGTACTTC
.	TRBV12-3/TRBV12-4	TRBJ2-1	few	CASSLMGLPGTEQFF	TGTGCCAGCAGTTTGATGGGTCTCCCCGGCACTGAGCAGTTCTTC
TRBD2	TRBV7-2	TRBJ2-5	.	CASSRGGGVIQETQYF	TGTGCCAGCAGTCGCGGGGGTGGGGTCATACAAGAGACCCAGTACTTC